Listed below are T cell receptor beta chains from one sample, sequenced in a study of monozygotic twins with inflammatory bowel disease. TCRdb re-called the 5' RACE reads, yielding one record per CDR3 amino acid sequence without DNA. This sample's table reports 150,000 to 200,000 distinct CDR3 sequences. Sequencing was done on a sample of blood. These receptors were taken from a human donor with ulcerative colitis or Crohn's disease, or a healthy co-twin of an affected twin (not recorded which). CDR3s include the opening cysteine and the closing phenylalanine or tryptophan.

14	TRBV5-1	TRBJ1-2	CASTPTVANYGYTF
17	TRBV5-1	TRBJ2-1	CASSSSRQGDVGNEQFF
16	TRBV7-2	TRBJ2-5	CASSFGGTSGKETQYF
15	TRBV27	TRBJ1-5	CASSRGAQGNQPQHF
17	TRBV5-1	TRBJ2-5	CASSLGLAGGPRETQYF
13	TRBV20-1	TRBJ1-1	CSAGGLMNTEAFF
11	TRBV5-6	TRBJ1-1	CASSLYTEAFF
15	TRBV27	TRBJ2-3	CASSLLATNTDTQYF
15	TRBV7-2	TRBJ2-3	CASSFPPTPPNTQYF
15	TRBV14	TRBJ2-1	CASSPPGLARNEQFF
14	TRBV10-2	TRBJ1-5	CASSESSGNQPQHF
13	TRBV30	TRBJ1-1	CAWSALWGTEAFF
14	TRBV6-5	TRBJ2-7	CASITRDGSYEQYF
17	TRBV3-1	TRBJ2-5	CASSQDPPGGPSETQYF
15	TRBV5-1	TRBJ2-5	CASSLIQQGWETQYF
13	TRBV6-5	TRBJ1-1	CASSYQGAVEAFF
16	TRBV5-5	TRBJ1-1	CASSLEWWVTNTEAFF
15	TRBV7-9	TRBJ1-5	CASSLGGQGNQPQHF
15	TRBV12-3/TRBV12-4	TRBJ1-1	CASSWLGQGGTEAFF
14	TRBV29-1	TRBJ1-5	CSVPSPGRSQPQHF
15	TRBV6-5	TRBJ1-6	CASSSGTGIRSPLHF
13	TRBV27	TRBJ2-7	CASSRTGPYEQYF
15	TRBV12-3/TRBV12-4	TRBJ1-2	CASSLGQPSNYGYTF
11	TRBV20-1	TRBJ2-7	CSASQAAEQYF
14	TRBV18	TRBJ1-5	CASSPLDSNQPQHF
16	TRBV20-1	TRBJ2-5	CSARGLAGRGGETQYF
16	TRBV18	TRBJ2-1	CASSPGPTGRANEQFF
17	TRBV10-3	TRBJ1-1	CAISEFRIGGRNTEAFF
13	TRBV30	TRBJ1-6	CAWRGEGFSPLHF
15	TRBV2	TRBJ1-2	CASTPEPWPNYGYTF
14	TRBV20-1	TRBJ1-4	CSAGFGRQNEKLFF
14	TRBV20-1	TRBJ2-1	CSANKVGGPREQFF
13	TRBV7-7	TRBJ1-1	CASGVGLGTEAFF
13	TRBV12-3/TRBV12-4	TRBJ1-2	CASSLQGQDGYTF
15	TRBV5-1	TRBJ2-3	CASRRTYLPTDTQYF
14	TRBV5-6	TRBJ2-5	CASSLAGAAETQYF
13	TRBV28	TRBJ2-3	CASLSYWADTQYF
14	TRBV6-1	TRBJ2-1	CASGAAGLYNEQFF
13	TRBV3-1	TRBJ2-1	CASSQQQGNEQFF
16	TRBV20-1	TRBJ1-6	CSASPPLQGVESPLHF
13	TRBV29-1	TRBJ2-3	CSVEGQPRDTQYF
16	TRBV9	TRBJ1-6	CASSISPTGYDSPLHF
15	TRBV12-3/TRBV12-4	TRBJ1-4	CASSLWGGGDEKLFF
11	TRBV29-1	TRBJ1-2	CSVEGRIGYTF
13	TRBV5-5	TRBJ1-2	CASSSQGDYGYTF
16	TRBV20-1	TRBJ1-5	CSAIGWRHVWAKPQHF
16	TRBV12-3/TRBV12-4	TRBJ1-1	CASSLGIPGAGTEAFF
16	TRBV28	TRBJ2-1	CASKTPPASSYNEQFF
16	TRBV20-1	TRBJ2-7	CSARDRVAGSSYEQYF
11	TRBV20-1	TRBJ1-4	CSARQVEKLFF
16	TRBV5-1	TRBJ2-1	CASSLALAGGRDEQFF
13	TRBV5-8	TRBJ2-2	CASTGVWTGELFF
14	TRBV12-3/TRBV12-4	TRBJ2-3	CASSSTGALDTQYF